The table lists the clone carrying this T cell receptor beta chain with many counts. The antigen is not known. TCRdb called the reads again in MiXCR, with one record for every CDR3 protein. The data show 650,000 to 850,000 distinct CDR3 sequences, almost 30% seen once. The sample originates from a study of T cell repertoires in cytomegalovirus infection. About the research overall: It can be stated that public TCR beta signatures indicated CMV infection as well as a matching HLA type.

The study, taken as a whole, reports: Ex vivo responses were dominated by HLA-C-restricted CMV-specific TCR beta clonotypes. Individuals carrying CMV plus the relevant HLA were identified by cumulative frequency of public TCR beta families.

The germline gives CDR1 SGHTA, CDR2 FQGNSA. Trimming shortened V by 4 bases and J by 2 bases, and 6 bases separated the two germline ends. This CDR3 has 12 residues. The TCR was taken from a human donor in good health (CMV status not recorded). Some clones in this sample may be carry-over from other donors' samples. The chain recombines TRBV7-2 with TRBJ2-7; D remains unclear. Sample: cultured CD8+ T cells from PBMCs, taken from culture after CMV antigen stimulation. The DNA for the CDR3 is TGTGCCAGCAGCTCCGCTCCCTACGAGCAGTACTTC. Translated: CASSSAPYEQYF.